The 27 T cell receptor beta chains reported below all come from one sample, sequenced in a study of T cell responses to AZD1222 COVID-19 vaccine. Assay used: immunoSEQ multiplex PCR; TCRdb lists only in-frame clones, some missing. The repertoire holds over 100,000 clones, with over 75% as singletons. Specimen: peripheral blood, collected on day 0 of AZD1222 vaccination. The receptors were sampled from an adult in good health.

This chain uses TRBV21-1 with TRBJ2-6; no check of the table's D call, TRBD2, against the DNA was made. TRBV21-1 is noted as a pseudogene. The CDR3 has 20 residues. DNA of the CDR3: TGTGCCAGCAGCAAAAAGGGGGAGGGCAGGGTAGTTCTGGCGGCCAACGTCCTGACTTTC. It specifies CASSKKGEGRVVLAANVLTF.

As concerns this clone: No DNA is shown, since the ends of the CDR3 on it are uncertain; the CDR3 is the one TCRdb lists. The CDR3 sequence: CASSSSGQNYGYTF. The rearrangement links TRBV28 to TRBJ1-2; the D call in the table, TRBD1, was not verified against the DNA. Germline CDR1 and CDR2: MDHEN and SYDVKM. The CDR3 totals 14 residues, both ends included.

V usage is TRBV2 and J usage is TRBJ1-1, with 7 bases that match TRBD1. Looked up from germline, CDR1 is SNHLY and CDR2 is FYNNEI. V gave up 6 bases and J gave up 6 bases; unmatched junction bases: 7. The CDR3 sequence is 13 residues long. CDR3 residues: CASSPTGVSEAFF. In DNA form, the CDR3 reads TGTGCCAGCAGCCCCACAGGGGTCTCTGAAGCTTTCTTT. Looking up the rest from reference TRBV2 and TRBJ1-1 gives the full variable domain: EPEVTQTPSHQVTQMGQEVILRCVPISNHLYFYWYRQILGQKVEFLVSFYNNEISEKSEIFDDQFSVERPDGSNFTLKIRSTKLEDSAMYFCASSPTGVSEAFFGQGTRLTVV.

The rearrangement uses TRBV9 and TRBJ2-7; D gene unclear. V lost 0 bases and J 3 bases, leaving 4 bases between the germline ends. The CDR3 extends over 12 amino acids. Looked up from germline, CDR1 is SGDLS and CDR2 is YYNGEE. CDR3 amino acids: CASSVGNYEQYF. The CDR3 DNA sequence: TGTGCCAGCAGCGTAGGAAACTACGAGCAGTACTTC.

The chain links TRBV27 to TRBJ2-3; TRBD2 might be the D (5 bases). The CDR3 contains 15 residues. Per the germline V gene, CDR1 is MNHEY and CDR2 is SMNVEV (reference sequence). Trimming pared 3 bases from V and 6 bases from J, leaving 16 bases between. CDR3: CASSFLRTPADTQYF. CDR3 DNA: TGTGCCAGCAGTTTTTTACGGACTCCGGCCGATACGCAGTATTTT.

This clone has a handful of counts. J is TRBJ1-6 and V is TRBV28; D gene ambiguous. Germline assignment: CDR1 MDHEN and CDR2 SYDVKM. This CDR3 has 13 amino acids. Trimming removed 11 bases at V and 2 bases at J, with 10 bases between. In DNA, the CDR3 is TGTGCCGTTGGTCCGACCTATAATTCACCCCTCCACTTT. This gives the protein CAVGPTYNSPLHF.

V gene TRBV12-5 combines with J gene TRBJ1-2; perhaps TRBD1 as D (6 bases). Trimming left V 3 bases short and J 6 bases short, with 20 bases between. The CDR3 contains 16 residues. Germline assignment: CDR1 LGHNT and CDR2 FRNRAP. The CDR3 sequence is CASGFGTWGGQDGYTF. The CDR3 nucleotides are TGTGCTAGTGGTTTCGGGACATGGGGCGGTCAGGATGGCTACACCTTC. Together with reference TRBV12-5 and TRBJ1-2, the CDR3 gives the full variable domain: DARVTQTPRHKVTEMGQEVTMRCQPILGHNTVFWYRQTMMQGLELLAYFRNRAPLDDSGMPKDRFSAEMPDATLATLKIQPSEPRDSAVYFCASGFGTWGGQDGYTFGSGTRLTVV.

The gene calls are TRBV30 and TRBJ2-1, with TRBD2 as a possible D gene (6 bases). This CDR3 region has 13 residues. Germline V lookup: CDR1 GTSNPN, CDR2 SVGIG (reference sequence). Trimming stripped 0 bases from V and 9 bases from J, with 12 bases between. For the CDR3, the DNA is TGTGCCTGGAGTGTTGGGGGGTATGGTGAGCAGTTCTTC. Translation gives CAWSVGGYGEQFF.

The chain carries TRBV5-4 and TRBJ2-3; D gene uncertain. The germline V gene has CDR1 SGHNT and CDR2 YYREEE (reference sequence). This CDR3 has 13 amino acids. Trimming took 0 bases from V and 2 from J, leaving 4 bases between them. CDR3 in DNA: TGTGCCAGCAGCTTGGGTGCCACAGATACGCAGTATTTT. This codes for CASSLGATDTQYF.

This chain connects TRBV28 to TRBJ1-5, with D perhaps TRBD1 (5 bases). Trimming stripped 6 bases from V and 3 bases from J, with 18 bases between. This CDR3 region has 16 residues. CDR1 is MDHEN, CDR2 SYDVKM, per germline. The CDR3 nucleotides are TGTGCCAGCAGGCCGGGACGGAGCTACTCCAATCAGCCCCAGCATTTT. This gives the protein CASRPGRSYSNQPQHF.

A few counts support this clone. The V gene is TRBV9, the J gene TRBJ1-3, with TRBD1 identical over 7 bases. V lost 4 bases to trimming and J lost 9 bases; unmatched junction nucleotides: 16. The CDR3 consists of 16 residues. Germline V gene sequence: CDR1 SGDLS, CDR2 YYNGEE. The CDR3 reads CASSTRTTGQWGTIYF. For the CDR3, the DNA is TGTGCCAGCAGCACCAGAACGACAGGGCAGTGGGGCACCATATATTTT.

J is TRBJ1-6 and V is TRBV6-5; 10 bases are a match to TRBD1. Looked up from germline, CDR1 is MNHEY and CDR2 is SVGAGI. This CDR3 has 15 residues. J was trimmed by 10 bases and V by 0 bases; bases with no gene match: 3. The DNA for the CDR3 is TGTGCCAGCAGTTACTCGGGGACAGGGGTCTCACCCCTCCACTTT. Amino acids: CASSYSGTGVSPLHF.

This rearrangement joins TRBV7-9 to TRBJ2-7; D not certain. The CDR3 is made up of 12 amino acids. V was clipped by 4 bases and J by 6 bases, with 10 bases between them. Germline V gives CDR1 SEHNR, CDR2 FQNEAQ (reference sequence). The CDR3 region has the DNA TGTGCCAGCAGCTCCACCCCCCTCGAGCAGTACTTC. Its translation: CASSSTPLEQYF.

The chain combines TRBV10-1 with TRBJ2-7; the match to TRBD1 covers 9 bases. V gave up 1 base and J gave up 5 bases; unmatched junction bases: 0. In germline, CDR1 is WNHNN, CDR2 SYGVQD (reference sequence). This CDR3 is 13 amino acids long. The CDR3 region is CASSEWTGDEQYF. The CDR3 nucleotides are TGCGCCAGCAGTGAGTGGACAGGGGACGAGCAGTACTTC.

The chain carries TRBV10-3 and TRBJ1-3, with 7 bases identical to TRBD1. With 3 bases clipped from V and 0 bases from J, the junction kept 2 bases outside the gene matches. The CDR3 spans 15 residues. The V gene's germline CDR1 is ENHRY and CDR2 SYGVKD. The CDR3 sequence: CAISDGTVSGNTIYF. Written as DNA, the CDR3 is TGTGCCATCAGTGACGGGACAGTCTCTGGAAACACCATATATTTT.

The chain combines TRBV29-1 with TRBJ2-7; TRBD1 matches at 7 bases. Trimming took 8 bases from V and 2 from J; bases not matched to a gene: 6. The length of the CDR3 is 12 residues. CDR1 and CDR2 from the germline V gene are SQVTM and ANQGSEA. Written as DNA, the CDR3 is TGCAGCTTCAAGACAGGGCCCTACGAGCAGTACTTC. Its translation: CSFKTGPYEQYF.

The chain combines TRBV28 with TRBJ2-7, with D possibly being TRBD1 (5 bases). Deletions cut 6 bases from V and 4 bases from J, with 13 bases between. CDR1 MDHEN and CDR2 SYDVKM come from the germline V gene. The CDR3 loop spans 13 amino acids. The CDR3 bases are TGTGCCAGCAGCCCAGGGCTGATATACGAGCAGTACTTC. It yields the protein CASSPGLIYEQYF.

CDR3 nucleotides: TGTGCCAGCAGCCCTTGGAATAATTCACCCCTCCACTTT. It encodes CASSPWNNSPLHF. The chain combines TRBV21-1 with TRBJ1-6. TRBV21-1 is an annotated pseudogene. This CDR3 contains 13 residues.

This sequence joins TRBV7-2 and TRBJ1-1; D remains ambiguous. Germline-derived CDR1 and CDR2 are SGHTA and FQGNSA. The CDR3 length is 15 residues. V shed 2 bases and J shed 1 base, with 11 bases lying between them. The CDR3 protein is CASSLMVGSNTEAFF. The DNA for the CDR3 is TGTGCCAGCAGCTTAATGGTGGGCTCGAACACTGAAGCTTTCTTT.

The chain employs TRBV18 and TRBJ1-1, with a possible D match to TRBD1 (5 bases). Trimming shortened V by 5 bases and J by 4 bases, and 8 bases separated the two germline ends. Germline CDR1 KGHSH, CDR2 LQKENI. This CDR3 has 12 amino acids. CDR3 region: CASSAGFTEAFF. As DNA, the CDR3 is TGTGCCAGCTCAGCAGGGTTCACTGAAGCTTTCTTT.

The chain links TRBV19 to TRBJ2-5; TRBD2 is a possible D gene (6 bases). The V and J ends lost 5 bases and 4 bases respectively, with 14 bases between them. CDR1 and CDR2 from the germline V gene are LNHDA and SQIVND (reference sequence). There are 14 residues in the CDR3. The chain's CDR3 is CASSDGLRGETQYF. The CDR3 DNA reads TGTGCCAGTAGTGATGGGTTGCGGGGAGAGACCCAGTACTTC.

The gene calls are TRBV28 and TRBJ1-2; 8 bases map to TRBD1. V shed 11 bases, J shed 4 bases, and the junction held 6 bases outside the gene matches. The CDR3 is 12 amino acids. Looked up from germline, CDR1 is MDHEN and CDR2 is SYDVKM. CDR3 region: CALAQGAYGYTF. The CDR3 coding sequence is TGTGCCTTGGCGCAGGGGGCCTATGGCTACACCTTC.

This clone was observed once. The V gene is TRBV28, the J gene TRBJ2-5; D is ambiguous. CDR3 size: 15 residues. Trimming cost V 4 bases and J 2 bases, with 14 bases left between them. Germline V gene lookup returns CDR1 MDHEN and CDR2 SYDVKM. CDR3 bases: TGTGCCAGCAGTTCCCCTCCAACTTCTCAAGAGACCCAGTACTTC. Translated: CASSSPPTSQETQYF.

The chain has TRBV2 and TRBJ2-2; D call uncertain. The CDR3 length is 14 residues. CDR1 and CDR2 from the germline V gene are SNHLY and FYNNEI. The V end lost 6 bases, the J end lost 4 bases, and 12 bases lay between the germline ends. The CDR3 loop is CASRRDPGTGELFF. For the CDR3, the DNA is TGTGCCAGCAGGCGAGACCCGGGCACCGGGGAGCTGTTTTTT.

On this clone itself: One end of the junction fails to match germline, which may point to a read error. V gene TRBV28 combines with J gene TRBJ1-2; D is uncertain. The germline gives CDR1 MDHEN, CDR2 SYDVKM. This CDR3 spans 12 amino acids. The CDR3 spells CALRITAYDYTF. The CDR3 DNA sequence: TGTGCGCTCCGGATCACGGCGTATGACTACACCTTC.

The table lists this clone with a count of one. V is TRBV5-1 and J is TRBJ1-1, with D uncertain. The V gene's germline CDR1 is SGHRS and CDR2 YFSETQ. The length of the CDR3 is 14 residues. The germline V and J ends were trimmed by 4 bases and 5 bases, with 15 bases remaining between them. The DNA for the CDR3 is TGCGCCAGCAGCGTGGGGAGGCTGGAGACTGAAGCTTTCTTT. This codes for CASSVGRLETEAFF.

The rearrangement joins TRBV2 to TRBJ2-7, with D possibly TRBD1 on 6 matching bases. This CDR3 has 18 amino acids. Trimming removed 4 bases from V and 6 bases from J, with 28 bases in between. Looked up from germline, CDR1 is SNHLY and CDR2 is FYNNEI. This chain's CDR3 is CASSAFLGARGEKLEQYF. The CDR3 DNA follows: TGTGCCAGCAGTGCCTTCTTGGGGGCCAGGGGCGAGAAACTCGAGCAGTACTTC.